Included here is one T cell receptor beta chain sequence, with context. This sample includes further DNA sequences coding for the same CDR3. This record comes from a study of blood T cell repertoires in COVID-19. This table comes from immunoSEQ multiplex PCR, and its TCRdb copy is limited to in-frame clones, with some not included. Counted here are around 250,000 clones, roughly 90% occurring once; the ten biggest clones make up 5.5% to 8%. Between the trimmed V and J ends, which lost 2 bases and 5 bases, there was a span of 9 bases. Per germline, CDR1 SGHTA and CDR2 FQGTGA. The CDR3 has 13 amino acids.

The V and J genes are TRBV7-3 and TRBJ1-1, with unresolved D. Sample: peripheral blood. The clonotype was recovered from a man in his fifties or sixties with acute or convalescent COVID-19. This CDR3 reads CASSLSRGTEAFF. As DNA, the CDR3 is TGTGCCAGCAGCTTATCCCGGGGTACTGAAGCTTTCTTT. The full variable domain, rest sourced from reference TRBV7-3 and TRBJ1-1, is GAGVSQTPSNKVTEKGKYVELRCDPISGHTALYWYRQSLGQGPEFLIYFQGTGAADDSGLPNDRFFAVRPEGSVSTLKIQRTERGDSAVYLCASSLSRGTEAFFGQGTRLTVV.